This is a list of T cell receptor beta chains from one sample in a study of blood T cell repertoires in COVID-19. Using immunoSEQ multiplex PCR, the repertoire was profiled, and TCRdb retains in-frame clones only, with some absent. The table includes more than 200,000 clones, more than 75% detected once. The sample was PBMCs or T cells enriched from blood (not recorded which). All receptors derive from a man aged 30-40 years in a cohort exposed to, infected with or recovered from COVID-19 (not recorded which). The CDR3 runs from the conserved cysteine through the conserved F or W.

v_call | cdr3_aa
TRBV2 | CASRRGHRNYGYTF
TRBV14 | CASSQGGRGRVEDEQFF
TRBV7-3 | CASSQGVANTGELFF
TRBV7-2 | CASTKAGAYEQYF
TRBV21-1 | CASSIRQGETQYF
TRBV6-5 | CASSPGQGASEQYF
TRBV7-2 | CASSSDRGGEQYF
TRBV3-1/TRBV3-2 | CASSHLTGLVRDEQYF
TRBV4-1 | CASSRYSDRSWGYTF
TRBV10-3 | CAISELDRSYNSPLHF
TRBV7-2 | CASSYSSTDARDEQYF
TRBV19 | CASSILQTNEQFF
TRBV5-4 | CASSLGLAGTDTQYF
TRBV12-5 | CASGLAGGLAHSYNEQFF
TRBV28 | CASSSLLLAANSTDTQYF
TRBV6-6 | CASSYSGRNQPQHF
TRBV28 | CASSLSELAGATDTQYF
TRBV5-1 | CASSLGTVGSTEAFF
TRBV24-1 | CATKETGGTEAFF
TRBV7-2 | CASSLARGRQETQYF
TRBV7-3 | CASSSTRIDRGNSGELFF
TRBV5-6 | CASSFRSDRGYGYTF
TRBV28 | CASSSPGGGASSYNEQFF
TRBV28 | CASRNRLGREGDTQYF
TRBV28 | CASSLQGFTGELFF
TRBV12-5 | CASGPPGQLYGYTF
TRBV27 | CASSLNRMDNQPQHF